This TCR beta chain was captured in a study of cytomegalovirus exposure and HLA in healthy donors. The V gene lost 2 bases and the J gene lost 3 bases, with 13 bases spanning the gap. Germline V gene lookup returns CDR1 SGHTA and CDR2 FQGTGA. CDR3 length equals 15 residues. Study-wide findings and caveats: There were several of the most significant clusters that appeared linked to common viral pathogens in a later analysis. CMV antigen specificity of a few CMV-associated chains was confirmed in vitro.

Comments on this clone: The antigen remains unidentified.

60 Vbeta and 13 Jbeta primers were used in PCR. Profiled with immunoSEQ multiplex PCR; TCRdb holds only in-frame clones, not every one. Of approximately 93,000 clones in the sample, 82% are singletons; the top ten hold over 3%. The J gene is TRBJ1-1, the V gene TRBV7-3; D possibly corresponds to TRBD1 (6 bases). This receptor was obtained from a man in his fifties in good health and CMV-seronegative. Sequencing used PBMCs. The DNA for the CDR3 is TGTGCCAGCAGCTTACAGGGGATGGGGTACACTGAAGCTTTCTTT. As protein: CASSLQGMGYTEAFF.